Below are 2 T cell receptor beta chains sequenced from a single sample in a study of patients and donors after allogeneic stem cell transplantation. TCRdb processed the RT-PCR reads anew with MiXCR; each CDR3 protein has one entry. The sample shows around 160,000 distinct CDR3 sequences, around 30% of them seen only once. Sequencing was carried out using blood, either unsorted or a sorted T cell fraction (not recorded which). The receptors shown here come from a human donor who was either an allogeneic HSCT recipient or a stem cell or donor lymphocyte infusion donor (not recorded which). It is not recorded whose cells these are; they may come from a transplant donor.

The V call is TRBV4-1, the J call TRBJ2-7, with D perhaps TRBD1 (5 bases). Germline values: CDR1 MGHRA, CDR2 YSYEKL. V was pared by 0 bases and J by 3 bases, with 6 bases between. The CDR3 is 13 residues long. This chain's CDR3 is CASSQEGLYEQYF. DNA for the CDR3: TGCGCCAGCAGCCAAGAGGGGCTCTACGAGCAGTACTTC.

This chain links TRBV5-1 with TRBJ2-7, with D perhaps assigned TRBD1 or TRBD2 (5 bases each). The CDR3 has 12 residues. Germline V lookup: CDR1 SGHRS, CDR2 YFSETQ. The V end was cut by 5 bases, the J end by 3 bases, with 9 bases between. The CDR3 reads CASRGTGYEQYF. The CDR3 bases are TGCGCCAGCAGAGGGACGGGCTACGAGCAGTACTTC.